This T cell receptor (beta chain) was recorded in a study of T-cell memory formation after mild COVID-19. Study information: Clusters were largely donor specific. Whole-study findings and limits: For contracting clones, CD4+ ones sat mainly in CM and EM, CD8+ in EMRA. The appearance of some responding clones in pre-infection memory suggested that cross-reactive memory joined.

Libraries for TCRalpha and TCRbeta carried sample barcodes and unique molecular identifiers via 5'RACE. Each CDR3 protein gets one entry after TCRdb re-called the 5' RACE reads with MiXCR. The data show 180,000 or so distinct CDR3 sequences, under 14% seen once. V was shortened by 2 bases and J by 4 bases, with 8 bases between the two germline ends. This CDR3 is 14 amino acids long. CDR1 and CDR2 from the germline V gene are SGHTA and FQGNSA. Only a few counts were recorded for this clonotype. The antigen remains unidentified. The specimen was PBMCs or a T cell subset sorted from them (not recorded which). The V and J genes are TRBV7-2 and TRBJ1-4; the D gene is possibly TRBD1 (6 bases). The source is a man younger than 35 who had mild COVID-19 (a few samples of this study predate the infection). Cell type and time point are not known. CDR3 loop: CASSLSGDNEKLFF. CDR3 nucleotide sequence: TGTGCCAGCAGCTTATCAGGGGATAATGAAAAACTGTTTTTT.